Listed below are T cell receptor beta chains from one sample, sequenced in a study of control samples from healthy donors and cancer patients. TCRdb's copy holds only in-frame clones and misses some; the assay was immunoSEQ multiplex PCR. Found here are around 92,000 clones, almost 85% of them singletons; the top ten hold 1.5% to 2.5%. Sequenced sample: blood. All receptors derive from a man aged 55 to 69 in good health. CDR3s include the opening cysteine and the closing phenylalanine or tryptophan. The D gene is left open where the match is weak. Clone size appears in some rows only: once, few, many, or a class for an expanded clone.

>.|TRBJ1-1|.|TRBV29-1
CSVGGVLNTEAFF
TGCAGTGTGGGGGGGGTCCTGAACACTGAAGCTTTCTTT
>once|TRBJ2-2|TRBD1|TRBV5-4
CASRGQTQSGELFF
TGTGCCAGCAGGGGACAGACCCAATCCGGGGAGCTGTTTTTT
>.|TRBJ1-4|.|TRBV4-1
CASTPWGGSGNEKLFF
TGCGCCAGCACCCCGTGGGGGGGGAGTGGGAATGAAAAACTGTTTTTT
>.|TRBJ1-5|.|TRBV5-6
CASSLGPGLDQPQHF
TGTGCCAGCAGCTTGGGTCCAGGGCTGGATCAGCCCCAGCATTTT
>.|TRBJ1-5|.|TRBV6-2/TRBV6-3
CASSTTGWRPQHF
TGTGCCAGCAGCACTACAGGGTGGCGGCCCCAGCATTTT
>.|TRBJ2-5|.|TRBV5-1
CASSLVDGETQYF
TGCGCCAGCAGCTTGGTGGACGGGGAGACCCAGTACTTC
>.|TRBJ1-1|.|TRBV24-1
CATSDSAGEAFF
TGTGCCACCAGTGATTCGGCGGGTGAAGCTTTCTTT
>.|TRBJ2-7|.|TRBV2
CASSENRHSGEQYF
TGTGCCAGCAGTGAAAACAGGCATTCCGGAGAGCAGTACTTC
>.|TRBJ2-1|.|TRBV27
CASSLYGANEQFF
TGTGCCAGCAGTTTATATGGGGCGAATGAGCAGTTCTTC
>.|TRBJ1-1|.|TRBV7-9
CASSLLTGLMNTEAFF
TGTGCCAGCAGCTTACTGACGGGCCTGATGAACACTGAAGCTTTCTTT
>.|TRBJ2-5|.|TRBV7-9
CASSPPVYETQYF
TGTGCCAGCAGCCCGCCTGTATACGAGACCCAGTACTTC
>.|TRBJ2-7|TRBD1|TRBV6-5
CASRRDRGEFYEQYF
TGTGCCAGCAGGAGAGACAGGGGCGAATTCTACGAGCAGTACTTC
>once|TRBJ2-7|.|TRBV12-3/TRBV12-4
CASSLWDRREQYF
TGTGCCAGCAGTTTATGGGACCGTCGCGAGCAGTACTTC
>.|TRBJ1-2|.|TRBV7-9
CASSSTTTQGYGYTF
TGTGCCAGCAGCTCGACTACTACTCAGGGGTATGGCTACACCTTC
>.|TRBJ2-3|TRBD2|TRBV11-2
CASSPGTSGITDTQYF
TGTGCCAGCAGTCCTGGGACTAGCGGGATCACAGATACGCAGTATTTT
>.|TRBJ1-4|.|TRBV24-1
CATSDPRATNEKLFF
TGTGCCACCAGTGATCCCCGGGCGACTAATGAAAAACTGTTTTTT
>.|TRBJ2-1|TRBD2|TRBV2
CASWLAGDNEQFF
TGTGCCAGCTGGCTAGCGGGAGACAATGAGCAGTTCTTC
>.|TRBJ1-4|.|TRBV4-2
CASSQEPPGIQNEKLFF
TGTGCCAGCAGCCAAGAGCCACCGGGGATCCAAAATGAAAAACTGTTTTTT
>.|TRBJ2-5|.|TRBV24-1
CATSDGGKQETQYF
TGTGCCACCAGTGATGGGGGAAAGCAAGAGACCCAGTACTTC
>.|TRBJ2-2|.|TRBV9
CASSSSRGELFF
TGTGCCAGCAGCTCCAGCCGCGGGGAGCTGTTTTTT
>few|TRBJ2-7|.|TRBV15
CATSGTIGTYEQYF
TGTGCCACCAGCGGTACCATCGGGACCTACGAGCAGTACTTC
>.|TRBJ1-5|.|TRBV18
CASSPQVKDQPQHF
TGTGCCAGCTCACCACAGGTCAAGGATCAGCCCCAGCATTTT
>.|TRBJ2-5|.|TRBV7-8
CASSFGSGVETQYF
TGTGCCAGCAGCTTCGGCTCCGGGGTAGAGACCCAGTACTTC
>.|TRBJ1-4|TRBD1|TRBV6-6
CASSLPGQTEILFF
TGTGCCAGCAGTCTGCCGGGACAGACCGAAATACTGTTTTTT
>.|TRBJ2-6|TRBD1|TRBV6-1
CASSEAGQAVSSGANVLTF
TGTGCCAGCAGTGAAGCGGGACAGGCGGTTTCCTCTGGGGCCAACGTCCTGACTTTC
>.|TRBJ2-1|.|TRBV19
CASSSRASEQFF
TGTGCCAGTAGTTCCAGGGCGAGCGAGCAGTTCTTC
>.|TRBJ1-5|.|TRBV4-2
CASSQETWDNQPQHF
TGTGCCAGCAGCCAAGAGACATGGGACAATCAGCCCCAGCATTTT
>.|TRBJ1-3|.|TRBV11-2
CASSLGGGISGNTIYF
TGTGCCAGCAGCTTAGGTGGAGGGATCTCTGGAAACACCATATATTTT
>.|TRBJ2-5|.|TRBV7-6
CASSPGETQYF
TGTGCCAGCAGCCCCGGGGAAACCCAGTACTTC
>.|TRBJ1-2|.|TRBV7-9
CASSPEGWTAANYGYTF
TGTGCCAGCAGCCCCGAGGGCTGGACAGCTGCTAACTATGGCTACACCTTC
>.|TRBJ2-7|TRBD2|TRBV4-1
CASSQAPPGPSGGYSYEQYF
TGCGCCAGCAGCCAAGCCCCCCCTGGGCCTAGCGGGGGATACTCCTACGAGCAGTACTTC
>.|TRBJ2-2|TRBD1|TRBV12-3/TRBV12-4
CASNRGNTGELFF
TGTGCCAGCAACAGGGGGAACACCGGGGAGCTGTTTTTT
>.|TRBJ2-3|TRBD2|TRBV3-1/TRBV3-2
CASSPPSGGSTDTQYF
TGTGCCAGCAGCCCCCCTAGCGGGGGGAGCACAGATACGCAGTATTTT
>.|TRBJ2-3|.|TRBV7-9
CASSPLSRNTQYF
TGTGCCAGCAGCCCCCTATCTAGGAATACGCAGTATTTT